This T cell receptor (beta chain) was found in a study of blood T cell repertoires in COVID-19 (dated by TCRdb to about 2020). In terms of the full investigation: Samples covering the acute and convalescent phases of COVID-19 were provided by collaborators in the United States, Italy and Spain. The material from the prospective study consisted of cDNA or gDNA derived from T cells, B-cell-depleted T cells, or PBMCs. Deeply sampled blood TCRbeta repertoires from subjects exposed to, actively infected with, or recovered from COVID-19 were included in the dataset. The repertoires were made available in a free public database intended to serve as a resource for research on the immune response to SARS-CoV-2. Samples were obtained from the ongoing ImmuneRACE study (first 160 participants) and from 1,254 subjects provided by 6 global collaborators. The sample metadata nearly always contained a de-identified subject ID, COVID-19 status, age in years and sex. Where available, HLA class I and class II types were obtained from metadata supplied by the sample provider rather than from assay-based typing.

Beyond this particular receptor, the publication reports: Clinical and demographic metadata were provided uncurated, with the amount varying by source and participant.

TCRbeta CDR3 regions were amplified from genomic DNA by means of the immunoSEQ Assay, a bias-controlled multiplex PCR. The study's own analysis went as follows. Within the assay, amplification of reference gene primers was used to estimate how many nucleated cells each sample contained. To quantify the absolute abundance of each unique TCRbeta CDR3 rearrangement, sequence reads were collapsed and filtered. For each sample, productive Simpson clonality was calculated as the square root of Simpson's diversity index over productive rearrangements. TCRdb carries this immuneACCESS record with in-frame sequences only. Its versions omit some clonotypes, under half of them owing to an unresolved V gene in the studies checked, with the rest unexplained. V and J calls and clone size are given by that table; D and trimming were obtained from the DNA. The sample data list over 15,000 clones, and about nine tenths of these were observed just once. The top ten clones comprise almost 8.5% of the sample.

The CDR3, cysteine through phenylalanine, is 15 amino acids long. Just CDR3 DNA is preserved here, 45 bases in frame from base 1. From the germline V gene (reference sequence), CDR1 is LNHDA and CDR2 is SQIVND. The junction shows trimming of 7 bases on V and 2 bases on J, and the gene matches do not reach 7 bases of it. Turning to this clone: Its antigen is not yet known. No much larger clone is present one base from it, and per-base qualities are unavailable.

Collaborating institutions collected whole blood in K2EDTA tubes following their own protocols. For TCRbeta analysis, collaborator samples were shipped as frozen whole blood, as isolated PBMCs, or as DNA extracted from either sample type. The sequence derives from a human donor in a cohort sampled during active COVID-19. The donor label of this sample is uncertain. Recombination joined TRBV19 with TRBJ2-5; the central 10 bases match TRBD2. Material for sequencing was peripheral blood. The DNA sequence follows: TGTGCCAGTAACCGGGGACTAGCGTTTCAAGAGACCCAGTACTTC. Its protein product is CASNRGLAFQETQYF.